The 13 T cell receptor beta chains below come from one sample, sequenced in a study of blood T cell repertoires in COVID-19. The assay was immunoSEQ multiplex PCR, and TCRdb's table has in-frame clones only and misses some. Counted here are under 140,000 clones, 60% to 80% occurring once; the ten biggest clones make up 16%. The sample comprised peripheral blood. These receptors were collected from a woman older than 75 with active or convalescent COVID-19.

J is TRBJ2-3 and V is TRBV9, with 7 bases aligning to TRBD2. Germline values: CDR1 SGDLS, CDR2 YYNGEE. The CDR3 has 16 residues. The ends lost 3 bases at V and 4 bases at J; junction bases unmatched: 11. The CDR3 DNA reads TGTGCCAGCAGCGGACCTAGCGGAATGGGGTCAGATACGCAGTATTTT. It encodes CASSGPSGMGSDTQYF. The complete variable domain, with remaining parts taken from reference TRBV9 and TRBJ2-3, reads DSGVTQTPKHLITATGQRVTLRCSPRSGDLSVYWYQQSLDQGLQFLIQYYNGEERAKGNILERFSAQQFPDLHSELNLSSLELGDSALYFCASSGPSGMGSDTQYFGPGTRLTVL.

This CDR3 is CASSRNLGPLGRAFF. CDR3 nucleotide sequence: TGTGCCAGCAGCCGAAACTTGGGACCCCTCGGGAGAGCTTTCTTT. This chain joins TRBV14 and TRBJ1-1; D is perhaps TRBD1 (5 bases). This CDR3 is built from 15 residues. V lost 4 bases and J lost 10, with 22 bases in between. Germline-derived CDR1 and CDR2 are SGHDN and FVKESK. Variable domain in full (rest from reference TRBV14 and TRBJ1-1): EAGVTQFPSHSVIEKGQTVTLRCDPISGHDNLYWYRRVMGKEIKFLLHFVKESKQDESGMPNNRFLAERTGGTYSTLKVQPAELEDSGVYFCASSRNLGPLGRAFFGQGTRLTVV.

V usage is TRBV5-1 and J usage is TRBJ2-1, with D maybe TRBD2 (5 bases). This CDR3 is 15 amino acids long. Germline V gives CDR1 SGHRS, CDR2 YFSETQ. V lost 0 bases and J 8 bases, leaving 15 bases between the germline ends. CDR3 sequence reads: CASSLVTRVRYEQFF. In nucleotides, the CDR3 is TGCGCCAGCAGCTTGGTTACTAGAGTGCGGTATGAGCAGTTCTTC.

V is TRBV7-9 and J is TRBJ2-1; D is ambiguous. Trimming took off 4 bases at V and 0 bases at J, with 13 bases between the two ends. The CDR3 loop spans 16 amino acids. CDR1 and CDR2 (germline): SEHNR, FQNEAQ (reference sequence). The CDR3 loop is CASSSMLYASYNEQFF. The CDR3 DNA is TGTGCCAGCAGCTCCATGCTATACGCCTCCTACAATGAGCAGTTCTTC.

The sample holds a few counts of this clone. CDR3 in DNA: TGTGCCAGCAGCTTAAGGACGGGGGAGGGCCAAGCTTTCTTT. This encodes CASSLRTGEGQAFF. The chain uses TRBV11-1 and TRBJ1-1, with D possibly TRBD1 on 5 matching bases. Trimming took 2 bases from V and 9 from J, leaving 16 bases between them. The germline V gene encodes CDR1 SGHAT and CDR2 FQDESV (reference sequence). The CDR3 sequence is 14 residues long.

The chain has TRBV5-1 and TRBJ2-7, with D tentatively TRBD2 (6 bases). Trimming removed 2 bases from V and 2 bases from J, with 8 bases in between. The germline V gene encodes CDR1 SGHRS and CDR2 YFSETQ. There are 13 residues in the CDR3. CDR3 in DNA: TGCGCCAGCAGCTTAGCGGGTACCTACGAGCAGTACTTC. It codes for CASSLAGTYEQYF.

The J gene is TRBJ2-5, the V gene TRBV7-2, with 7 bases identical to TRBD1. V trimming: 3 bases; J trimming: 5 bases; junction bases outside the gene matches: 6. Per germline, CDR1 SGHTA and CDR2 FQGNSA. The CDR3 runs to 14 residues. The chain's CDR3 is CASSLDRMVETQYF. CDR3 sequence (DNA): TGTGCCAGCAGCTTGGACAGGATGGTGGAGACCCAGTACTTC.

The gene calls are TRBV21-1 and TRBJ1-4; the DNA was not used to check the table's D call, TRBD1. TRBV21-1 is deemed a pseudogene. The CDR3 contains 19 residues. The CDR3 loop reads CASSDPEGDRLATNEKLFF. The CDR3 nucleotides read TGTGCCAGCAGCGACCCCGAGGGGGACAGACTTGCAACTAATGAAAAACTGTTTTTT.

The V call is TRBV29-1, the J call TRBJ2-7, with 13 bases identical to TRBD2. The CDR3 spans 14 residues. Trimming at V came to 7 bases and at J to 3 bases, leaving 6 bases not matched to a gene. The germline V gene has CDR1 SQVTM and CDR2 ANQGSEA. The CDR3 region has the DNA TGCAGCGCCCGGACTAGCGGGAGTAGCTACGAGCAGTACTTC. Encoded protein: CSARTSGSSYEQYF.

The chain combines TRBV5-1 with TRBJ2-3; perhaps TRBD2 as D (5 bases). Germline loops: CDR1 SGHRS, CDR2 YFSETQ. Trimming pared 4 bases from V and 2 bases from J, leaving 14 bases between. The CDR3 is made up of 15 amino acids. Written as DNA, the CDR3 is TGCGCCAGCAGCCCCGGTGAGGGTTACACAGATACGCAGTATTTT. Its translation is CASSPGEGYTDTQYF.

The chain couples TRBV19 to TRBJ2-1; unclear D gene. The V gene lost 1 base and the J gene lost 8 bases, with 9 bases spanning the gap. The CDR3 has 13 amino acids. Germline loops: CDR1 LNHDA, CDR2 SQIVND (reference sequence). The CDR3 DNA follows: TGTGCCAGTAGTATAGCCCAGTATGATGAGCAGTTCTTC. Translated: CASSIAQYDEQFF.

CDR3 protein: CASSLRRDNSPLHF. DNA for the CDR3: TGTGCCAGCTCACTCCGACGGGATAATTCACCCCTCCACTTT. J is TRBJ1-6 and V is TRBV18; D remains ambiguous. The length of the CDR3 is 14 residues. The V gene's germline CDR1 is KGHSH and CDR2 LQKENI. The ends were cut back, 4 bases at V and 5 bases at J, with 9 bases in the middle.

The chain is built from TRBV15 and TRBJ1-5, with a tentative D call TRBD1 (6 bases). V lost 5 bases and J 0 bases, leaving 11 bases between the germline ends. Germline CDR1 is LNHNV and CDR2 is YYDKDF (reference sequence). CDR3 size: 15 residues. CDR3 sequence (DNA): TGTGCCACCAGCCGGACAGTTTATAGCAATCAGCCCCAGCATTTT. Translated: CATSRTVYSNQPQHF.